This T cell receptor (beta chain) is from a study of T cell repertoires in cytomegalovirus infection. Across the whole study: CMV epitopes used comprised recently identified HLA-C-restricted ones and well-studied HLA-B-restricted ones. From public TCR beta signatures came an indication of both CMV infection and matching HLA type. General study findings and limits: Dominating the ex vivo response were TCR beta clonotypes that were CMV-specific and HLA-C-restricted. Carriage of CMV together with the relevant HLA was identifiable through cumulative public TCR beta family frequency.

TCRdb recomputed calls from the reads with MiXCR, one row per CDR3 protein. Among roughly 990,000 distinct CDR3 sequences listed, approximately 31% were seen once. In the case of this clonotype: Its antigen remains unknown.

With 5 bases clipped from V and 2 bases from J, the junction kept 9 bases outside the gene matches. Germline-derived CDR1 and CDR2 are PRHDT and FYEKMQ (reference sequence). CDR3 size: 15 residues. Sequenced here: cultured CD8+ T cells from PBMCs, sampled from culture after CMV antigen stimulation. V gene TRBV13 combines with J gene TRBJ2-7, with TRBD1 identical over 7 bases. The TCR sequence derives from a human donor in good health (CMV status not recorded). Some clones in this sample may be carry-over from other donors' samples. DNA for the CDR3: TGTGCCAGCAGCCTTGGGACAGAAGGACCCTACGAGCAGTACGTC. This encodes CASSLGTEGPYEQYV.